Here is one T cell receptor (beta chain) with its context. What it binds is unknown. The entry originates in a study of cytomegalovirus exposure and HLA in healthy donors. PCR primers comprised 60 Vbeta and 13 Jbeta primers. The method was immunoSEQ multiplex PCR; TCRdb's version includes in-frame clones alone and lacks a portion of them. The data hold 200,000 or so clones, with about 81% observed a single time. The V end lost 4 bases, the J end lost 5 bases, and 14 bases lay between the germline ends. The CDR3 consists of 14 residues. Germline-derived CDR1 and CDR2 are MDHEN and SYDVKM. Study findings and constraints: Later on, an analysis showed TCR association rates differing by HLA locus, with DRB1 the most and HLA-C the fewest. A few of the chains that were CMV-associated were confirmed in vitro to be specific for CMV antigens.

Sequencing was done on a sample of PBMCs. The source of this sequence is a woman aged 45-60 years in good health and CMV-seropositive. The chain has TRBV28 and TRBJ2-5; D possibly corresponds to TRBD2 (7 bases). The CDR3 sequence is CASSSGAGVETQYF. In DNA form, the CDR3 reads TGTGCCAGCAGTTCAGGGGCGGGGGTGGAGACCCAGTACTTC. The variable domain in full, completed from reference TRBV28 and TRBJ2-5, reads DVKVTQSSRYLVKRTGEKVFLECVQDMDHENMFWYRQDPGLGLRLIYFSYDVKMKEKGDIPEGYSVSREKKERFSLILESASTNQTSMYLCASSSGAGVETQYFGPGTRLLVL.